This T cell receptor beta chain was recovered during a study of T cell repertoires in cytomegalovirus infection. TCRdb reanalysed the reads using MiXCR and keeps one entry per CDR3 protein. This sample yields about 8,000 distinct CDR3 sequences, of which around 50% are seen a single time; 73% belongs to the top ten. In regard to this clonotype: Its antigen is currently unknown. Because the CDR3 is missing its conserved closing phenylalanine or tryptophan, this is likely a read error. Because the CDR3's place on the DNA is in doubt, the DNA is left out and the CDR3 is given as listed by TCRdb.

Germline values: CDR1 SGHTA, CDR2 FQGNSA. Termini included, the CDR3 measures 13 amino acids. Input material: PBMCs, sequenced either directly or after in vitro stimulation (not recorded which). The J gene is TRBJ2-1, the V gene TRBV7-2. The receptor was isolated from a human donor in good health (CMV status not recorded). Some clones in this sample may be carry-over from other donors' samples. CDR3 residues: CASSLASYNEQLL.